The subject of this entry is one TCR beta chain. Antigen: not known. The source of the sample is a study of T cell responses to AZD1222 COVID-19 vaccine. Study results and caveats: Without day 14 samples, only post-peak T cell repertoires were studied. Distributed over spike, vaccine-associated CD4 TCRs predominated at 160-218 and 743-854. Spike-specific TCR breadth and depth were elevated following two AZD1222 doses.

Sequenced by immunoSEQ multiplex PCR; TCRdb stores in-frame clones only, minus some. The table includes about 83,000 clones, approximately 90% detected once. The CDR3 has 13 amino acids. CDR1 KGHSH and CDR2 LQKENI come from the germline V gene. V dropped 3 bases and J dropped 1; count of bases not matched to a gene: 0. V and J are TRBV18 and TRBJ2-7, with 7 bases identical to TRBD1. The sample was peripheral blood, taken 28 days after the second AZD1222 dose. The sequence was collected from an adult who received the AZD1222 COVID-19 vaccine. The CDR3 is CASSPGQSYEQYF. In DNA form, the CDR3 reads TGTGCCAGCTCACCGGGACAGTCCTACGAGCAGTACTTC.